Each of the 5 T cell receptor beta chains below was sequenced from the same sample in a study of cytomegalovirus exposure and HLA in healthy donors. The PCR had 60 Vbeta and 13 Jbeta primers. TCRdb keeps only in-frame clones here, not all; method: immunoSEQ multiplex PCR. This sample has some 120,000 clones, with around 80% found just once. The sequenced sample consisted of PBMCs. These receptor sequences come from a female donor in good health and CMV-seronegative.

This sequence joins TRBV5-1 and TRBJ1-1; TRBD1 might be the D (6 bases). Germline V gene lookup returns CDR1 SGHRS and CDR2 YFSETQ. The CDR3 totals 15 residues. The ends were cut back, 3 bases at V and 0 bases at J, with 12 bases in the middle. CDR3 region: CASSWGTGLNTEAFF. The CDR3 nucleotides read TGCGCCAGCAGCTGGGGAACAGGGTTGAACACTGAAGCTTTCTTT.

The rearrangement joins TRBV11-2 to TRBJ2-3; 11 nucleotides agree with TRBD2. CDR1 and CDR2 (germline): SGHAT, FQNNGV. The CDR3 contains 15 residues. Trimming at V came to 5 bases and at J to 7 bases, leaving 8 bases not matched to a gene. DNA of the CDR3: TGTGCCAGCAGCCTTACTAGCGGGAGTACAAATACGCAGTATTTT. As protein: CASSLTSGSTNTQYF.

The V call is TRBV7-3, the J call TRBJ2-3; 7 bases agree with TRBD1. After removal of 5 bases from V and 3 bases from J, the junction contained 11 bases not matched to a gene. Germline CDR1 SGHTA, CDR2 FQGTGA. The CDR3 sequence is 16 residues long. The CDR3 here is CASSQDRIRGTDTQYF. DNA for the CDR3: TGTGCCAGCAGCCAGGACAGAATCAGGGGGACAGATACGCAGTATTTT.

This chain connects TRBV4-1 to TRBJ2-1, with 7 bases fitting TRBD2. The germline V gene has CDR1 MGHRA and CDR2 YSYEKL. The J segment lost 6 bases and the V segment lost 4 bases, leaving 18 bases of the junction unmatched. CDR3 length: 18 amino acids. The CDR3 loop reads CASSPHSGRASRVNEQFF. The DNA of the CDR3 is TGCGCCAGCAGCCCCCACTCGGGGAGGGCCTCTAGGGTCAATGAGCAGTTCTTC.

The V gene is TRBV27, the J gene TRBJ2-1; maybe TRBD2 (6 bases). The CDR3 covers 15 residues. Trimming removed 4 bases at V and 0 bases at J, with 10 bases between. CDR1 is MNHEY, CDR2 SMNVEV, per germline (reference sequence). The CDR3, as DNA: TGTGCCAGCAGTTGGGACTCAAGCTCCTACAATGAGCAGTTCTTC. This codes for CASSWDSSSYNEQFF.